This T cell receptor (beta chain) was captured by sequencing in a study of T cells in tuberculosis. The trim removed 3 bases at V and 5 bases at J, leaving 6 bases unmatched. This CDR3 spans 14 amino acids. Per the germline V gene, CDR1 is ENHRY and CDR2 is SYGVKD. Repertoires were generated with immunoSEQ multiplex PCR, while TCRdb's copy carries only in-frame clones and drops some. The sample comprises roughly 35,000 clones, around 93% of which are singletons, and around 10% rests with the top ten. The sequenced sample consisted of PBMCs. The clonotype was recovered from a donor aged 5-35 years with latent tuberculosis or without tuberculosis infection. Some clones in this sample may be carry-over from other donors' samples. V gene TRBV10-3 combines with J gene TRBJ2-7; 8 nucleotides align to TRBD2. The CDR3 coding sequence is TGTGCCATCAGTGACCCCACCGGGGGGGACGAGCAGTACTTC. Translated, it gives CAISDPTGGDEQYF.